This note documents a single T cell receptor (beta chain) sequence. The CDR3 runs 15 residues. The ends lost 8 bases at V and 3 bases at J; junction bases unmatched: 13. Germline values: CDR1 MNHEY, CDR2 SVGAGI. The sample belongs to a study of blood T cell repertoires in COVID-19. TCRdb's copy holds only in-frame clones and misses some; the assay was immunoSEQ multiplex PCR. Altogether some 210,000 clones are present, approximately 90% being singletons, with the ten largest covering approximately 1.2%. Sequenced material: peripheral blood. J is TRBJ2-7 and V is TRBV6-5; TRBD2 aligns across 7 bases. The receptor was derived from a man aged 25 to 45 with acute or convalescent COVID-19. CDR3 sequence: CASSGSSGRVYEQYF. Written as DNA, the CDR3 is TGTGCCAGCTCGGGTTCTAGCGGACGGGTCTACGAGCAGTACTTC.